Shown below are 32 T cell receptor beta chains from a single sample sequenced in a study of blood T cell repertoires in COVID-19. The data were produced by immunoSEQ multiplex PCR, yet TCRdb's version contains in-frame clones alone and is incomplete. The data contain just over 300,000 clones, approximately 86% of them singletons. Sample: peripheral blood. The receptor set was obtained from a young man with active or convalescent COVID-19.

The V gene is TRBV24-1, the J gene TRBJ2-5, with D maybe TRBD1 (6 bases). This CDR3 has 15 residues. CDR1 and CDR2 from the germline V gene are KGHDR and SFDVKD. The V end was cut by 7 bases, the J end by 0 bases, with 14 bases between. CDR3 DNA: TGTGCCACCAGCGCACAGGGTCCGTACCAAGAGACCCAGTACTTC. Protein product: CATSAQGPYQETQYF.

The chain links TRBV7-2 to TRBJ2-7, with D possibly being TRBD2 (5 bases). The CDR3 consists of 14 residues. V lost 4 bases to trimming and J lost 8 bases, with 18 bases between them. Germline CDR1 and CDR2: SGHTA and FQGNSA. The CDR3 region has the DNA TGTGCCAGCAGCTCCCGAGCCGGAGGTGGGAAGCAGTACTTC. This encodes CASSSRAGGGKQYF.

The genes are TRBV24-1 and TRBJ2-7; the D gene is possibly TRBD1 (6 bases). Trimming removed 5 bases at V and 3 bases at J, with 19 bases between. Germline V CDR1 and CDR2: KGHDR, SFDVKD. The CDR3 has 16 amino acids. In DNA form, the CDR3 reads TGTGCCACCAGTGGGGGCCCGGACAGTCCTGACTACGAGCAGTACTTC. The encoded protein is CATSGGPDSPDYEQYF.

V gene TRBV3-1 (or the pseudogene TRBV3-2) combines with J gene TRBJ1-1; a weak D match, TRBD1 (6 bases). V dropped 2 bases and J dropped 0 bases, with 7 bases sitting between them. The CDR3 runs to 14 residues. From germline, CDR1 is LGHDT and CDR2 YNNKEL (reference sequence). The CDR3 nucleotides read TGTGCCAGCAGCCAACAGGGGTTGAACACTGAAGCTTTCTTT. This sequence encodes CASSQQGLNTEAFF.

The chain uses TRBV29-1 and TRBJ2-5, with D uncertain. The CDR3 extends over 13 amino acids. Between the trimmed V and J ends, which lost 1 base and 5 bases, there was a span of 11 bases. The germline V gene has CDR1 SQVTM and CDR2 ANQGSEA. CDR3 bases: TGCAGCGTTGAAGTGGGTGGGCACGAGACCCAGTACTTC. Protein product: CSVEVGGHETQYF.

The V and J genes are TRBV5-1 and TRBJ1-2; TRBD1 might be the D (6 bases). CDR3 size: 19 residues. CDR1 SGHRS and CDR2 YFSETQ come from the germline V gene. Trimming took off 0 bases at V and 6 bases at J, with 27 bases between the two ends. The CDR3 DNA sequence: TGCGCCAGCAGCTTGGCAACTAACCCCGGGAACAGGGAAGAACATGGCTACACCTTC. Its protein is CASSLATNPGNREEHGYTF. The whole variable domain, filled in from reference TRBV5-1 and TRBJ1-2, reads KAGVTQTPRYLIKTRGQQVTLSCSPISGHRSVSWYQQTPGQGLQFLFEYFSETQRNKGNFPGRFSGRQFSNSRSEMNVSTLELGDSALYLCASSLATNPGNREEHGYTFGSGTRLTVV.

This chain connects TRBV28 to TRBJ2-7; 10 positions agree with TRBD1. Germline CDR1 reads MDHEN; CDR2 reads SYDVKM. There are 15 residues in the CDR3. V lost 1 base to trimming and J lost 4 bases; unmatched junction nucleotides: 4. The CDR3: CASSLSGTGVYEQYF. The DNA for the CDR3 is TGTGCCAGCAGTTTATCCGGGACAGGGGTTTACGAGCAGTACTTC.

The genes are TRBV7-2 and TRBJ1-6; 8 nucleotides align to TRBD1. Germline loops: CDR1 SGHTA, CDR2 FQGNSA. The CDR3 runs 15 residues. Trimming removed 5 bases from V and 10 bases from J; junction bases left unmatched: 10. The CDR3 spells CASSPVTQGASPLHF. The CDR3 DNA reads as TGTGCCAGCAGCCCTGTGACTCAGGGGGCATCACCCCTCCACTTT.

The chain has TRBV5-6 and TRBJ2-7, with 12 bases lining up with TRBD1. The CDR3 length is 15 residues. Germline values: CDR1 SGHDT, CDR2 YYEEEE. With 2 bases clipped from V and 6 bases from J, the junction kept 6 bases outside the gene matches. The CDR3 DNA follows: TGTGCCAGCAGCTTTGGGACAGGGGGCGGGTCCGAGCAGTACTTC. Translating it yields CASSFGTGGGSEQYF.

The chain is built from TRBV7-9 and TRBJ1-1; no clear D. V lost 5 bases and J lost 3, with 10 bases in between. The CDR3 loop spans 13 amino acids. Germline CDR1 reads SEHNR; CDR2 reads FQNEAQ (reference sequence). In DNA, the CDR3 is TGTGCCAGCAGCAGCCTGGCGGACACTGAAGCTTTCTTT. As protein: CASSSLADTEAFF.

As to this clone: This sample also contains other DNA sequences that code for the same CDR3. The chain is built from TRBV5-1 and TRBJ2-7, with D perhaps TRBD2 (5 bases). Germline values: CDR1 SGHRS, CDR2 YFSETQ. V lost 0 bases, J lost 6 bases, and 13 bases lay in between. This CDR3 is 14 amino acids long. As DNA, the CDR3 is TGCGCCAGCAGCTTGGGTGGGCTAGCCGGCGAGCAGTACTTC. Translated, it gives CASSLGGLAGEQYF.

This sequence joins TRBV7-9 and TRBJ2-1; TRBD2 aligns across 13 bases. The germline V gene encodes CDR1 SEHNR and CDR2 FQNEAQ (reference sequence). The V and J ends lost 6 bases and 7 bases, in that order; junction bases with no gene match: 6. The CDR3 is 15 residues long. CDR3 DNA: TGTGCCAGCAGGGATGGACTAGCGGGAGATAATGAGCAGTTCTTC. It codes for CASRDGLAGDNEQFF.

The chain has TRBV10-1 and TRBJ2-4; D possibly corresponds to TRBD1 (5 bases). The CDR3 runs to 14 residues. The germline V and J ends were trimmed by 3 bases and 7 bases, with 13 bases remaining between them. Germline values: CDR1 WNHNN, CDR2 SYGVQD (reference sequence). The CDR3 here is CASSDGGRANIQYF. DNA for the CDR3: TGCGCCAGCAGTGATGGTGGCAGGGCTAACATTCAGTACTTC.

V gene TRBV18 combines with J gene TRBJ2-7; the match to TRBD1 covers 7 bases. The germline CDR1 and CDR2 sequences are KGHSH and LQKENI. The CDR3 spans 16 residues. The V gene end was trimmed by 0 bases and the J gene end by 2 bases; junction bases not matched to a gene: 7. The DNA of the CDR3 is TGTGCCAGCTCACCACCGAGGACAGGCTTAGCCTACGAGCAGTACTTC. Translated: CASSPPRTGLAYEQYF.

The chain uses TRBV27 and TRBJ2-7; 7 bases are shared with TRBD1. The germline V gene has CDR1 MNHEY and CDR2 SMNVEV (reference sequence). The CDR3 contains 13 residues. Germline trimming cut 4 bases from V and 4 bases from J; bases unmatched to any gene: 4. The DNA of the CDR3 is TGTGCCAGCAGTTCGACAGGGTGGTACGAGCAGTACTTC. It codes for CASSSTGWYEQYF.

This clone was recorded only once. The chain joins TRBV10-3 to TRBJ1-5; D perhaps matches TRBD1 (5 bases). V was shortened by 3 bases and J by 7 bases, with 13 bases between the two germline ends. The germline V gene encodes CDR1 ENHRY and CDR2 SYGVKD. The length of the CDR3 is 14 residues. The CDR3 DNA is TGTGCCATCAGTGATCTCGGCTCAGGGCAGCCCCAGCATTTT. As protein: CAISDLGSGQPQHF.

V usage is TRBV11-2 and J usage is TRBJ2-3, with D possibly being TRBD2 (6 bases). Germline loops: CDR1 SGHAT, CDR2 FQNNGV. The CDR3 totals 15 residues. V lost 5 bases, J lost 1 base, and 13 bases lay in between. The CDR3 reads CASSTYGGGTDTQYF. CDR3 nucleotide sequence: TGTGCCAGCAGCACCTACGGGGGTGGCACAGATACGCAGTATTTT.

This chain connects TRBV2 to TRBJ2-5; TRBD1 might be the D (6 bases). Germline CDR1 is SNHLY and CDR2 is FYNNEI. The CDR3 runs 14 residues. V shed 1 base and J shed 10 bases, with 16 bases lying between them. CDR3 in DNA: TGTGCCAGCAGTGAAGTACAACAGGGTAATTTCCAGTACTTC. It yields the protein CASSEVQQGNFQYF.

J is TRBJ2-2 and V is TRBV18; D might be TRBD2 (6 bases). The CDR3 is 15 amino acids. Germline V CDR1 and CDR2: KGHSH, LQKENI. V dropped 3 bases and J dropped 4 bases, with 12 bases sitting between them. The CDR3 here is CASSPWREGTGELFF. CDR3 DNA sequence: TGTGCCAGCTCACCTTGGCGGGAAGGCACCGGGGAGCTGTTTTTT.

The J gene is TRBJ1-4, the V gene TRBV7-9; the match to TRBD1 covers 7 bases. From germline, CDR1 is SEHNR and CDR2 FQNEAQ (reference sequence). There are 15 residues in the CDR3. Trimming at V came to 4 bases and at J to 7 bases, leaving 9 bases not matched to a gene. The CDR3 bases are TGTGCCAGCAGCTCCGGGGGGGGACAGAGTGAAAAACTGTTTTTT. This codes for CASSSGGGQSEKLFF.

This sequence joins TRBV23-1 and TRBJ1-1; D not certain. TRBV23-1 is annotated as an ORF whose role is uncertain. The CDR3 extends over 14 amino acids. Trimming cost V 3 bases and J 4 bases, with 12 bases left between them. CDR3 sequence (DNA): TGCGCCAGCAGTCAGCGGAAGCGGGGCACTGAAGCTTTCTTT. This gives the protein CASSQRKRGTEAFF.

The rearrangement uses TRBV27 and TRBJ2-7; 7 nucleotides match TRBD2. J was trimmed by 2 bases and V by 10 bases; bases with no gene match: 14. Germline V gives CDR1 MNHEY, CDR2 SMNVEV (reference sequence). CDR3 length: 15 amino acids. CDR3 sequence (DNA): TGTGCCACCTCTATACGGGGGGTCGTCGCCTACGAGCAGTACTTC. Translation: CATSIRGVVAYEQYF.

The rearrangement uses TRBV5-1 and TRBJ2-7; the match to TRBD1 covers 8 bases. The CDR3 consists of 16 residues. V trimming: 4 bases; J trimming: 1 base; junction bases outside the gene matches: 10. Germline CDR1 SGHRS, CDR2 YFSETQ. The CDR3 spells CASSSRGQGRSYEQYF. The CDR3 nucleotides are TGCGCCAGCAGCAGCAGAGGACAGGGTAGGTCCTACGAGCAGTACTTC.

This chain links TRBV4-1 with TRBJ2-7, with TRBD2 identical over 15 bases. Germline-derived CDR1 and CDR2 are MGHRA and YSYEKL. This CDR3 is 15 amino acids long. Trimming at V came to 5 bases and at J to 5 bases, leaving 4 bases not matched to a gene. CDR3 loop: CASSGLAGGPHEQYF. CDR3 sequence (DNA): TGCGCCAGCAGCGGACTAGCGGGAGGGCCACACGAGCAGTACTTC.

The CDR3 DNA reads TGTGCCAGCAGCCCGGGACAGGCTTTCGGCTACACCTTC. Residues: CASSPGQAFGYTF. The V call is TRBV28, the J call TRBJ1-2; 8 bases match TRBD1. Germline assignment: CDR1 MDHEN and CDR2 SYDVKM. J was trimmed by 8 bases and V by 6 bases; bases with no gene match: 8. The CDR3 has 13 amino acids.

This chain joins TRBV7-6 and TRBJ2-1, with 10 positions matching TRBD1. The junction had 5 bases not matched to a gene; V was cut back by 5 bases and J by 4 bases. Germline-derived CDR1 and CDR2 are SGHVS and FNYEAQ. CDR3 length: 15 amino acids. The CDR3 sequence: CASSRTGGQYNEQFF. CDR3 DNA sequence: TGTGCCAGCAGCCGGACAGGGGGGCAGTACAATGAGCAGTTCTTC.

The chain uses TRBV25-1 and TRBJ1-1; D may be TRBD1 (5 bases). Germline V gene lookup returns CDR1 MGHDK and CDR2 SYGVNS. This CDR3 is built from 18 residues. The V and J ends lost 3 bases and 0 bases respectively, with 20 bases between them. CDR3: CASSDPHRGVSMNTEAFF. CDR3 DNA: TGTGCCAGCAGTGACCCCCACCGGGGGGTAAGCATGAACACTGAAGCTTTCTTT.

The rearrangement joins TRBV19 to TRBJ1-1, with 7 bases fitting TRBD1. Germline CDR1 reads LNHDA; CDR2 reads SQIVND (reference sequence). The CDR3 covers 14 residues. V lost 5 bases to trimming and J lost 8 bases; unmatched junction nucleotides: 11. CDR3 in amino acids: CASSFIDRETEAFF. CDR3 nucleotides: TGTGCCAGTAGTTTCATCGACAGGGAGACCGAAGCTTTCTTT.

The rearrangement joins TRBV7-2 to TRBJ2-5; 8 bases agree with TRBD1. Germline CDR1 and CDR2: SGHTA and FQGNSA. The V and J ends lost 4 bases and 1 base, in that order; junction bases with no gene match: 2. The CDR3 contains 14 residues. The CDR3 DNA reads as TGTGCCAGCAGCTCTGACAGGGGCCAAGAGACCCAGTACTTC. This translates into CASSSDRGQETQYF. Full variable domain (outside the CDR3, taken from reference TRBV7-2 and TRBJ2-5): GAGVSQSPSNKVTEKGKDVELRCDPISGHTALYWYRQSLGQGLEFLIYFQGNSAPDKSGLPSDRFSAERTGGSVSTLTIQRTQQEDSAVYLCASSSDRGQETQYFGPGTRLLVL.

The chain uses TRBV7-6 and TRBJ2-1; 8 nucleotides align to TRBD1. This CDR3 spans 14 amino acids. Germline-derived CDR1 and CDR2 are SGHVS and FNYEAQ. Trimming at V came to 3 bases and at J to 7 bases, leaving 5 bases not matched to a gene. The CDR3 nucleotides read TGTGCCAGCAGCTTCCGTGACAGGGGTAATGAGCAGTTCTTC. Protein sequence: CASSFRDRGNEQFF. The full variable domain, in which reference TRBV7-6 and TRBJ2-1 provide the parts outside the CDR3, is GAGVSQSPRYKVTKRGQDVALRCDPISGHVSLYWYRQALGQGPEFLTYFNYEAQQDKSGLPNDRFSAERPEGSISTLTIQRTEQRDSAMYRCASSFRDRGNEQFFGPGTRLTVL.

The CDR3 nucleotides are TGTGCCAGTAGTAAGACAGACTCTGGAAACACCATATATTTT. Amino acid sequence: CASSKTDSGNTIYF. The rearrangement links TRBV19 to TRBJ1-3, with a tentative D call TRBD1 (5 bases). The V and J ends lost 4 bases and 0 bases respectively, with 7 bases between them. This CDR3 region has 14 residues. Germline CDR1 and CDR2: LNHDA and SQIVND (reference sequence). The full variable domain, in which reference TRBV19 and TRBJ1-3 provide the parts outside the CDR3, is DGGITQSPKYLFRKEGQNVTLSCEQNLNHDAMYWYRQDPGQGLRLIYYSQIVNDFQKGDIAEGYSVSREKKESFPLTVTSAQKNPTAFYLCASSKTDSGNTIYFGEGSWLTVV.

This clone has just one count. This chain uses TRBV11-2 with TRBJ2-2; 12 bases align to TRBD1. The CDR3 loop spans 19 amino acids. From germline, CDR1 is SGHAT and CDR2 FQNNGV. The V gene end was trimmed by 3 bases and the J gene end by 5 bases; junction bases not matched to a gene: 13. The CDR3 DNA reads as TGTGCCAGCAGCTTCTTAGGGACAGGGGGCGCGGGTAAGACCGGGGAGCTGTTTTTT. Translated, it gives CASSFLGTGGAGKTGELFF.